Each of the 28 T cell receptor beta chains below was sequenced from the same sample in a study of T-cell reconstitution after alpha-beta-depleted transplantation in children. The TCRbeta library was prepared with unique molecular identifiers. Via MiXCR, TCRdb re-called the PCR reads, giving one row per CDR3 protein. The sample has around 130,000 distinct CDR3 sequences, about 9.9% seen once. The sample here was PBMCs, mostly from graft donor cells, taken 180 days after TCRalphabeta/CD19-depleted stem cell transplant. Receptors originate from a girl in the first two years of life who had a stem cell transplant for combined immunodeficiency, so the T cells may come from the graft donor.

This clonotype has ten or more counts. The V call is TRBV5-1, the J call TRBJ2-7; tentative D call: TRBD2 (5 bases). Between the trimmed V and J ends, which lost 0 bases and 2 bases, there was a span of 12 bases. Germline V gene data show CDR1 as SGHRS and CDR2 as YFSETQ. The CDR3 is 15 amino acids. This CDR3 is CASSLGSTGTYEQYF. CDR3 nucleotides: TGCGCCAGCAGCTTGGGTAGCACCGGGACCTACGAGCAGTACTTC. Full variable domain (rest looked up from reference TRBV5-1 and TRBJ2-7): KAGVTQTPRYLIKTRGQQVTLSCSPISGHRSVSWYQQTPGQGLQFLFEYFSETQRNKGNFPGRFSGRQFSNSRSEMNVSTLELGDSALYLCASSLGSTGTYEQYFGPGTRLTVT.

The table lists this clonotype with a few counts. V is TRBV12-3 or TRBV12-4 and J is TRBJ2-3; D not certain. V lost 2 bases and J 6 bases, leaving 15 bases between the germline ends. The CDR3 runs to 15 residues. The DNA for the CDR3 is TGTGCCAGCAGTTTACGAGAGTTCGGCGCCGATACGCAGTATTTT. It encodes CASSLREFGADTQYF.

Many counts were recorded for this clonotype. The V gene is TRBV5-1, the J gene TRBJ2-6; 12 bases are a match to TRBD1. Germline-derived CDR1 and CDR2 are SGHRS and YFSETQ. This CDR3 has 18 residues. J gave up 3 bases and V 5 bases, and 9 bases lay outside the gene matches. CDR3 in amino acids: CASSHPGQGALGANVLTF. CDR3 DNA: TGCGCCAGCAGTCATCCGGGACAGGGGGCGCTTGGGGCCAACGTCCTGACTTTC.

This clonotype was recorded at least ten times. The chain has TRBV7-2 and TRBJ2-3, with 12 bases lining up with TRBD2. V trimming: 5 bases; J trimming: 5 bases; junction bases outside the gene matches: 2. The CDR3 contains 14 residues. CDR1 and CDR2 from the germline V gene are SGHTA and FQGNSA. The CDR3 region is CASSQTSGRDTQYF. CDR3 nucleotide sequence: TGTGCCAGCAGCCAGACTAGCGGGAGAGATACGCAGTATTTT.

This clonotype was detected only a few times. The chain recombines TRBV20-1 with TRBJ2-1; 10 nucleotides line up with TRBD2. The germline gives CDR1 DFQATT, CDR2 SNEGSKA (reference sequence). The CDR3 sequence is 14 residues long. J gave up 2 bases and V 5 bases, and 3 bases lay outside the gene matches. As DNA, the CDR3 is TGCAGTGCTCCCCTAGCGGGGGCCTACAATGAGCAGTTCTTC. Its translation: CSAPLAGAYNEQFF.

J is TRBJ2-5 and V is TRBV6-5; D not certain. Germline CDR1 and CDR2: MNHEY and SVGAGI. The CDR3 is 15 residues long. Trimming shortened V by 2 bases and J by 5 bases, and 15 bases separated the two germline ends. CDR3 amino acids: CASSYHRAPRETQYF. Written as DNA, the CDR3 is TGTGCCAGCAGTTACCACCGGGCCCCGAGGGAGACCCAGTACTTC.

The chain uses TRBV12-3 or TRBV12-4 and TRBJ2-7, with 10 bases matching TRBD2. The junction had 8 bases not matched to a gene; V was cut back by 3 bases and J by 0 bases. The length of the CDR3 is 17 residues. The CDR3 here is CASSFVLAGDLSYEQYF. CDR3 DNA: TGTGCCAGCAGTTTTGTCCTAGCGGGGGACCTCTCCTACGAGCAGTACTTC.

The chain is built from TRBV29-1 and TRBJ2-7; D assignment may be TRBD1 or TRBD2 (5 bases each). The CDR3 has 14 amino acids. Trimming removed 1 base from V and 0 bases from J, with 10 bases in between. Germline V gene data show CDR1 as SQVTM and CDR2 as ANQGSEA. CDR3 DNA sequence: TGCAGCGTTGAAGGGGGGTCCCTCTCCTACGAGCAGTACTTC. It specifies CSVEGGSLSYEQYF.

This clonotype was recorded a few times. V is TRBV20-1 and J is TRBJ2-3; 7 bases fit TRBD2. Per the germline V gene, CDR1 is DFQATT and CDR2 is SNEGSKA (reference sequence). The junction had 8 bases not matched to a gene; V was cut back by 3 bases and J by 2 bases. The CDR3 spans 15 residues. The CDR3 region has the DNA TGCAGTGCTAGGATAGGCCTAGCGGCCACAGATACGCAGTATTTT. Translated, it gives CSARIGLAATDTQYF.

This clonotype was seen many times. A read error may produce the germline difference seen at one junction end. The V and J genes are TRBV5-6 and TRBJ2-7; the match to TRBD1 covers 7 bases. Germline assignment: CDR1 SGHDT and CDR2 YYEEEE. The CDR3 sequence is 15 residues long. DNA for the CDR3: TGTGCCAGCAACTTGAGAGGGGGCAGTTCCTACGAGCAGTACTTC. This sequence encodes CASNLRGGSSYEQYF.

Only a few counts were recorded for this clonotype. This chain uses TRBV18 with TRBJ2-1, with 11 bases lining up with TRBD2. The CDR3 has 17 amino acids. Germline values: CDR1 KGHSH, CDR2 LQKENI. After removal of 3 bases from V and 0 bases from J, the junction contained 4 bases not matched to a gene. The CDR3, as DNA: TGTGCCAGCTCACCTGGACTAGCGGGTCGCTCCTACAATGAGCAGTTCTTC. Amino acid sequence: CASSPGLAGRSYNEQFF.

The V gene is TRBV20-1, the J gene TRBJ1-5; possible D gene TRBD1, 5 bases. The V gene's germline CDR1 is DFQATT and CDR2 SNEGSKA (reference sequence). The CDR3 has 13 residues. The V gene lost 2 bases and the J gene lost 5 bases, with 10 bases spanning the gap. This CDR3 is CSARQDNYQPQHF. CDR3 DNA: TGCAGTGCTAGACAGGACAACTATCAGCCCCAGCATTTT.

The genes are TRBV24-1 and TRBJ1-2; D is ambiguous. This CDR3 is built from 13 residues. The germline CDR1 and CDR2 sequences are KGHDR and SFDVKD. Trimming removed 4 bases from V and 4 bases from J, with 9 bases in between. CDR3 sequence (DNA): TGTGCCACCAGTGAGCAAGGGATCTATGGCTACACCTTC. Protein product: CATSEQGIYGYTF.

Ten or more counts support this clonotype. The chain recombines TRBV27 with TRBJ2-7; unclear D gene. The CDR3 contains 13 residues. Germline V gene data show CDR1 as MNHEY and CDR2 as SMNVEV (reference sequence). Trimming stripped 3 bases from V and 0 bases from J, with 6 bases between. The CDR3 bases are TGTGCCAGCAGTTTTCAGTCCTCCTACGAGCAGTACTTC. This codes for CASSFQSSYEQYF.

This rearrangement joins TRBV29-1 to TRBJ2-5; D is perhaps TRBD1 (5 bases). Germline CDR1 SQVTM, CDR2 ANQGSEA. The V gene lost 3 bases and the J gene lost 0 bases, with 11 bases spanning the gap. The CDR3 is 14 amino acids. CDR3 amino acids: CSVDCDSDQETQYF. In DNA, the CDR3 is TGCAGCGTTGATTGCGACAGCGACCAAGAGACCCAGTACTTC.

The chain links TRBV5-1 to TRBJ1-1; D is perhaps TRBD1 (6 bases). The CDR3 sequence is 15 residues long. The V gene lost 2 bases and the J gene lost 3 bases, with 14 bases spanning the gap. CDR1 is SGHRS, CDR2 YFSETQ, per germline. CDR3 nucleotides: TGCGCCAGCAGCTTCTTCTACCCAGGGGACACTGAAGCTTTCTTT. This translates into CASSFFYPGDTEAFF.

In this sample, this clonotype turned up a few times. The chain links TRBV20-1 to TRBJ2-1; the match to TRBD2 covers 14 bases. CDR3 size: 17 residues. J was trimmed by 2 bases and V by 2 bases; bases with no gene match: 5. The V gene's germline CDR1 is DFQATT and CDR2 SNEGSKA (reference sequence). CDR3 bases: TGCAGTGCTAGAACCGGGACTAGCGGGGGTCCCTACAATGAGCAGTTCTTC. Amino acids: CSARTGTSGGPYNEQFF.

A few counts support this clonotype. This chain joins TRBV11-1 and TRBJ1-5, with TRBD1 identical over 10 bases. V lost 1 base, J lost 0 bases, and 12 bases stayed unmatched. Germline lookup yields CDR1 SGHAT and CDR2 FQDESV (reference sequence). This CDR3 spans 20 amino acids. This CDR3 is CASSLVGRDRGRHSNQPQHF. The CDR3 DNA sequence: TGTGCCAGCAGCTTAGTAGGCCGGGACAGGGGCCGTCATAGCAATCAGCCCCAGCATTTT.

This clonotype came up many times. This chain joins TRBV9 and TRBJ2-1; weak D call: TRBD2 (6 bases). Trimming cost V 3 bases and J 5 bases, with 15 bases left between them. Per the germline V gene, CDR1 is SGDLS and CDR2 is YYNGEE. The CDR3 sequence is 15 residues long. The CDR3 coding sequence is TGTGCCAGCAGCGCTCACGGGACTGTAGACAATGAGCAGTTCTTC. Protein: CASSAHGTVDNEQFF. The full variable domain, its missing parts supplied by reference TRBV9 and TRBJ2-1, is DSGVTQTPKHLITATGQRVTLRCSPRSGDLSVYWYQQSLDQGLQFLIQYYNGEERAKGNILERFSAQQFPDLHSELNLSSLELGDSALYFCASSAHGTVDNEQFFGPGTRLTVL.

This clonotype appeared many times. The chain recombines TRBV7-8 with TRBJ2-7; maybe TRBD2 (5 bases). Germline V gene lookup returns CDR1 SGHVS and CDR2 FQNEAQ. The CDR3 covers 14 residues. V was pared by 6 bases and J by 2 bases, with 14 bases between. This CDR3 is CASSSRGRTYEQYF. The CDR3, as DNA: TGTGCCAGCAGTTCCCGGGGTCGCACCTACGAGCAGTACTTC.

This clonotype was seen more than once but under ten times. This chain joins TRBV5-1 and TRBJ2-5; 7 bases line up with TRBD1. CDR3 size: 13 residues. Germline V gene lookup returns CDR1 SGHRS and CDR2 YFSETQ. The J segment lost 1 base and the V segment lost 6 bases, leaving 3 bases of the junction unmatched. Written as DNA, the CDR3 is TGCGCCAGCACCCGGACAGGCCAAGAGACCCAGTACTTC. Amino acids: CASTRTGQETQYF.

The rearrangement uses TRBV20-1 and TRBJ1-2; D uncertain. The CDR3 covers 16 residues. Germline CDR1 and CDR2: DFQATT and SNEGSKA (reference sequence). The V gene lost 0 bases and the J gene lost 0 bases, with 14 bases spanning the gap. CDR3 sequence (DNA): TGCAGTGCTAGAGAGTGGAGTACCGGAGCTAACTATGGCTACACCTTC. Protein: CSAREWSTGANYGYTF.

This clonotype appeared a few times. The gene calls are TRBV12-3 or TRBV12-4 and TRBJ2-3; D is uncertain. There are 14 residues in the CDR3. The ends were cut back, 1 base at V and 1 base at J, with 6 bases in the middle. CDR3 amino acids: CASSLVRGTDTQYF. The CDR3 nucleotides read TGTGCCAGCAGTTTAGTAAGGGGCACAGATACGCAGTATTTT.

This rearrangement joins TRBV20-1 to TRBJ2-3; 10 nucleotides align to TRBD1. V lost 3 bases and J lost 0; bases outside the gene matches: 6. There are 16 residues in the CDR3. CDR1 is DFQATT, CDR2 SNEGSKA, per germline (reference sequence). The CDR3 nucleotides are TGCAGTGCTAGGGCCGGGACAGGGGCTAGCACAGATACGCAGTATTTT. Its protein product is CSARAGTGASTDTQYF.

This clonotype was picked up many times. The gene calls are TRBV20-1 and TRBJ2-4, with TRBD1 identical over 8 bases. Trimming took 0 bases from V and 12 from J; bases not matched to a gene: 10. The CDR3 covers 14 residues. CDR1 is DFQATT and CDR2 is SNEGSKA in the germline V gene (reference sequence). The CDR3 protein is CSARDHAGGPYQYF. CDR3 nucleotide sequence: TGCAGTGCTAGAGATCACGCAGGGGGCCCTTATCAGTACTTC.

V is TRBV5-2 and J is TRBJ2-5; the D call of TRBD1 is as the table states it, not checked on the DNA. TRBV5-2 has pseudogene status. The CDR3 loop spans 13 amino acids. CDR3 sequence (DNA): TGTGCCAGGGGGCCCGGGTTCCACTGGACCCAGTACTTC. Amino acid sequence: CARGPGFHWTQYF.

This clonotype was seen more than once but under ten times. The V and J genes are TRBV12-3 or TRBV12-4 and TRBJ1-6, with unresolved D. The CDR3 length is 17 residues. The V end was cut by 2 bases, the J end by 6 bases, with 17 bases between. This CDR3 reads CASSLRKGNKSNSPLHF. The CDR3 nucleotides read TGTGCCAGCAGTTTACGAAAAGGGAACAAAAGTAATTCACCCCTCCACTTT.

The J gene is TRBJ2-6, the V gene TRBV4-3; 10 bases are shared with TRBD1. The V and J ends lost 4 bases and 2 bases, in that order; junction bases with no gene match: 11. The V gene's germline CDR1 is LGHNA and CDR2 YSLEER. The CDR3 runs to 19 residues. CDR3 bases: TGCGCCAGCAGCCTCTCGTGGGGGACAGGGGACCCTGGGGCCAACGTCCTGACTTTC. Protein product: CASSLSWGTGDPGANVLTF.